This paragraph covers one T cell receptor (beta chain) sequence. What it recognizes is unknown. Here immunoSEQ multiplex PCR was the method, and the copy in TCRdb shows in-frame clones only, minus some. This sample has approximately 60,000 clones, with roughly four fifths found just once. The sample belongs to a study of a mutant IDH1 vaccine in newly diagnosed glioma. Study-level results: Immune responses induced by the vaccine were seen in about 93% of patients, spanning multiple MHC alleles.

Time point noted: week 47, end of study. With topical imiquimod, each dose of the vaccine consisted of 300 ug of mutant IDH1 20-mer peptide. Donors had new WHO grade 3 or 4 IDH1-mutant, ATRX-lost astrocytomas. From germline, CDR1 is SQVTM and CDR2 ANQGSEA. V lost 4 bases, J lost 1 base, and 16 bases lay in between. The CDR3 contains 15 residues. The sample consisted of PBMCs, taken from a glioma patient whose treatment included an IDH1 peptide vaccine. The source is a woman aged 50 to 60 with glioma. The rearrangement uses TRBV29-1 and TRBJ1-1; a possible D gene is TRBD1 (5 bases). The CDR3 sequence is CSVGGLGGGNTEAFF. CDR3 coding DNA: TGCAGCGTTGGGGGTTTGGGGGGAGGGAACACTGAAGCTTTCTTT.